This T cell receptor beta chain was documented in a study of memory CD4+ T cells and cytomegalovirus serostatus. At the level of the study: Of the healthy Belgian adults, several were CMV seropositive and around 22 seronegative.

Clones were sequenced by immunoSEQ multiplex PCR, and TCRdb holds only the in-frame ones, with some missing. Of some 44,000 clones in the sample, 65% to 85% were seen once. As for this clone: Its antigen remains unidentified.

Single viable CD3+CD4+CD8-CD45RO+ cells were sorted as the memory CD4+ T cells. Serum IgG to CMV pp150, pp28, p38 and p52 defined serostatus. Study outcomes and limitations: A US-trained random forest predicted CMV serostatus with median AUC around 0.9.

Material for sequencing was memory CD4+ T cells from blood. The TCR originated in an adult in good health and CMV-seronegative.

The CDR3 reads CASSIRRSSYNEQFF. The CDR3 DNA sequence: TGTGCCAGCAGCATCAGAAGGAGCTCCTACAATGAGCAGTTCTTC. The genes are TRBV5-6 and TRBJ2-1; D is unclear. The CDR3 covers 15 residues. Germline loops: CDR1 SGHDT, CDR2 YYEEEE. The ends were cut back, 4 bases at V and 0 bases at J, with 11 bases in the middle.